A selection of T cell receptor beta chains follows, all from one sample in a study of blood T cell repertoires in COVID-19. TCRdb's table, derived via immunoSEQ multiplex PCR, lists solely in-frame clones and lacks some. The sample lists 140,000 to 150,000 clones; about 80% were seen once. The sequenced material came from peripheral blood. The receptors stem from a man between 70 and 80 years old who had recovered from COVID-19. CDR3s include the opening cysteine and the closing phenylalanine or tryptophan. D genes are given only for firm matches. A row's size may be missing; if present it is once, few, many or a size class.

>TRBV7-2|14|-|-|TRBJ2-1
TGTGCCAGCACTCCGGACAGGAGGGGGAATGAGCAGTTCTTC
CASTPDRRGNEQFF
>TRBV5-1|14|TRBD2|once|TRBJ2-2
TGCGCCCCCAGGGCGGGGGGGGCCTCCCGGGAGCTGTTTTTT
CAPRAGGASRELFF
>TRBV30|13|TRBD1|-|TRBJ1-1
TGTGCCTGGACCGGACAGGGAGGTCTGGAAGCTTTCTTT
CAWTGQGGLEAFF
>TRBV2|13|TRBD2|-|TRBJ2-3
TGTGCCAGCAGGGAGCGGGAGGAGGATACGCAGTATTTT
CASREREEDTQYF
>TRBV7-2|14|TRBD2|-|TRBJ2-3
TGTGCCAGCAGACGGACTAGCGTCACAGATACGCAGTATTTT
CASRRTSVTDTQYF
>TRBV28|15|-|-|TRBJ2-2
TGTGCCAGCAGTTCAAGGAACCCGGGGACCGGGGAGCTGTTTTTT
CASSSRNPGTGELFF
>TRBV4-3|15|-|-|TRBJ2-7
TGCGCCAGCAGCCGTGGGGGCCCGGCTTCCTACGAGCAGTACTTC
CASSRGGPASYEQYF
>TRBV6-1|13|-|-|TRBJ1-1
TGTGCCAGCAGTGAACTCAGGAGGGGTGAAGCTTTCTTT
CASSELRRGEAFF
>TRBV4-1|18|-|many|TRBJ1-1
TGCGCCAGCAGCCAAGAAGTCACCTATCTCCTTCCGAACACTGAAGCTTTCTTT
CASSQEVTYLLPNTEAFF
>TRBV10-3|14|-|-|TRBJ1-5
TGTGCCACCACGGACGGGGGGTATTATCAGCCCCAGCATTTT
CATTDGGYYQPQHF
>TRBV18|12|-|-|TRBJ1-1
TGTGCCAGCTCTCACGGGAACACTGAAGCTTTCTTT
CASSHGNTEAFF
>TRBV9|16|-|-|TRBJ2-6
TGTGCCAGCAGCGTTCTTGAAGGAGGAGGGGCCAACGTCCTGACTTTC
CASSVLEGGGANVLTF
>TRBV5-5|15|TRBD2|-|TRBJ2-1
TGTGCCAGCAGCTTGGTGGGGACTAGCATCGATGAGCAGTTCTTC
CASSLVGTSIDEQFF
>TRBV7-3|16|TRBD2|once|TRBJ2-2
TGTGCCAGCAGCATCATAGCGGGAGGGAACACCGGGGAGCTGTTTTTT
CASSIIAGGNTGELFF
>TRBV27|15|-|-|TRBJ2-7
TGTGCCAGCAGCCGTCCGGGGTCGCTAACCTACGAGCAGTACTTC
CASSRPGSLTYEQYF
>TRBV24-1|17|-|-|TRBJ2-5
TGTGCCACCAGTGATCCCGGGTCATCAGGGGATCAAGAGACCCAGTACTTC
CATSDPGSSGDQETQYF
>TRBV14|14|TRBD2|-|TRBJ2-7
TGTGCCAGCAGCCCAGCGGGAGTTCGGAACGAGCAGTACTTC
CASSPAGVRNEQYF
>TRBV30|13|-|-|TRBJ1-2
TGTGCCTGGAGCCCCGACAGGATAAATGGCTACACCTTC
CAWSPDRINGYTF
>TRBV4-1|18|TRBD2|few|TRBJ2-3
TGCGCCAGCAGCCAAGTGACTAGCGGGAGAAGGCTTACAGATACGCAGTATTTT
CASSQVTSGRRLTDTQYF
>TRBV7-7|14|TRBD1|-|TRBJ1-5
TGTGCCAGCAGCGTTTACAGGGGGCTTCAGCCCCAGCATTTT
CASSVYRGLQPQHF
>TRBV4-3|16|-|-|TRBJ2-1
TGCGCCAGCAGCGAAAGATTGGACTTACTGTACAATGAGCAGTTCTTC
CASSERLDLLYNEQFF
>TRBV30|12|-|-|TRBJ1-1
TGTGCCTGGAGCAGGCAGAGGGCTGAAGCTTTCTTT
CAWSRQRAEAFF
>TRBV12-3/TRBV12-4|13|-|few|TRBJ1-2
TGTGCCAGCAGTCATTCCGGGGTCGGCGGCTACACCTTC
CASSHSGVGGYTF
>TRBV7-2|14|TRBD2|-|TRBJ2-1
TGTGCCAGCAGACGGACTAGCGGGAGTCCCGAGCAGTTCTTC
CASRRTSGSPEQFF
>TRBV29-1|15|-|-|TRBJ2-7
TGCAGCGCAGGCGGCGAGCGGACTAATCCGTCCGAGCAGTACTTC
CSAGGERTNPSEQYF
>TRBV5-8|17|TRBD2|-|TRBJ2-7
TGTGCCAGCAGCTTTTCCCGGGGGGGGAGAGAAACCTACGAGCAGTACTTC
CASSFSRGGRETYEQYF
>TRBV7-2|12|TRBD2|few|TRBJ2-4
TGTGCCAGCAGCCAGACTAGCGACATTCAGTACTTC
CASSQTSDIQYF
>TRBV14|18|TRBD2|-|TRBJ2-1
TGTGCCAGCAGCCAAGCAAAGGATAGCGGGAAGTTCCGGAATGAGCAGTTCTTC
CASSQAKDSGKFRNEQFF
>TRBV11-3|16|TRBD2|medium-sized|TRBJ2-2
TGTGCCACCGACCTAGCGGGAGCCTTGAACACCGGGGAGCTGTTTTTT
CATDLAGALNTGELFF
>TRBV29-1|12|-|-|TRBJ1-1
TGCAGCGTTGGACAGATGAACACTGAAGCTTTCTTT
CSVGQMNTEAFF
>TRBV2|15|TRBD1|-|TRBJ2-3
TGTGCCAGCAGTGCCGGGACAGGGATCATAGATACGCAGTATTTT
CASSAGTGIIDTQYF
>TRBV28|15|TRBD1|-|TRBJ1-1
TGTGCCAGCACTCGACCGGGACAGGGACGCACTGAAGCTTTCTTT
CASTRPGQGRTEAFF
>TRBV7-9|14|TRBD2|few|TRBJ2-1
TGTGCCAGCAGCTTTACGGGAGGGGGCAATGAGCAGTTCTTC
CASSFTGGGNEQFF
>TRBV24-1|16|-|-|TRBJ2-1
TGTGCCACCAGTGATTTGGGTGCGTGCTCCTACAATGAGCAGTTCTTC
CATSDLGACSYNEQFF
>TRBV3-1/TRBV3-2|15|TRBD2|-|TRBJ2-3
TGTGCCAGCAGCCAAGAAGGAGCGGGAGTGGGTACGCAGTATTTT
CASSQEGAGVGTQYF
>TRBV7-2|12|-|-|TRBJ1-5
TGTGCCAGCAGCTTAGTGGGAGGGGCCCAGCATTTT
CASSLVGGAQHF
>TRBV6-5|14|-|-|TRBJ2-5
TGTGCCAGCAGTTCCGCCGGGAGTGGGGAGACCCAGTACTTC
CASSSAGSGETQYF
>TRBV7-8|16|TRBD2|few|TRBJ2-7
TGTGCCAGCAGGCCCTTGTGGACTAGCGGGAGAAACGAGCAGTACTTC
CASRPLWTSGRNEQYF
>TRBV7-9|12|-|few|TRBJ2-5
TGTGCCAGCAGCCGGTTATTGGAGGCCCAGTACTTC
CASSRLLEAQYF
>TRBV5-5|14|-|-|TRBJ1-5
TGTGCCAGCAGCTTGCCATCAGGGAATCAGCCCCAGCATTTT
CASSLPSGNQPQHF
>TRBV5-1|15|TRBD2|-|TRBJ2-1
TGCGCCAGCAGCTTGGAGGGAGGGACCTACAATGAGCAGTTCTTC
CASSLEGGTYNEQFF
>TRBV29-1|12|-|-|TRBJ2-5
TGCAGCGCATTAGACCGGGGAGAGACCCAGTACTTC
CSALDRGETQYF
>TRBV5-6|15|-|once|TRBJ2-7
TGTGCCAGCAGCTTGGCTGGGGCGAGCTCCTACGAGCAGTACTTC
CASSLAGASSYEQYF
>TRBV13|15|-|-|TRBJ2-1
TGTGCCAGCAGTCAACAGGGGGAGGGCTACAATGAGCAGTTCTTC
CASSQQGEGYNEQFF
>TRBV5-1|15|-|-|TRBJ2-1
TGCGCCAGCAGCAGAAGCGAGGCCGCCTACAATGAGCAGTTCTTC
CASSRSEAAYNEQFF
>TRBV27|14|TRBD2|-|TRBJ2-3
TGTGCCAGCAGCCCTCTAGCGGGAACAGATACGCAGTATTTT
CASSPLAGTDTQYF
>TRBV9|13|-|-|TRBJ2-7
TGTGCCAGCAGCGGGGGCTCCGCCTACGAGCAGTACTTC
CASSGGSAYEQYF
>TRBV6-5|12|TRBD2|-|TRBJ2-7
TGTGCCGGAACTAGCGAGACCTACGAGCAGTACTTC
CAGTSETYEQYF
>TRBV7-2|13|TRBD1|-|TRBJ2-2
TGTGCCAGCAGCCCACAGGGGACCGGGGAGCTGTTTTTT
CASSPQGTGELFF
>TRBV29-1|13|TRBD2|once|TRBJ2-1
TGCAGCGTTGAACTAGCGGACTACAATGAGCAGTTCTTC
CSVELADYNEQFF
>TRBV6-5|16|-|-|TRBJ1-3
TGTGCCAGCAGTTACTCCCCTCACGGGTCTGGAAACACCATATATTTT
CASSYSPHGSGNTIYF
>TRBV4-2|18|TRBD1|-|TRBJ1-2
TGTGCCAGCAGCCAAGGACAGGGACAGGGGGCTTATAACTATGGCTACACCTTC
CASSQGQGQGAYNYGYTF
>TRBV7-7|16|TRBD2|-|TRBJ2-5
TGTGCCAGCAGCTCCGGACTGGCGGGAGTAGGGGAGACCCAGTACTTC
CASSSGLAGVGETQYF
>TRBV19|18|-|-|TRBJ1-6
TGTGCCAGTAGTATCCGTTTGGTTTGGAGCTCCTATAATTCACCCCTCCACTTT
CASSIRLVWSSYNSPLHF
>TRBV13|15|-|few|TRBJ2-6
TGTGCCAGCAGCTTATATGGAGCTGGGGCCAACGTCCTGACTTTC
CASSLYGAGANVLTF
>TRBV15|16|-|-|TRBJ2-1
TGTGCCACCAGTACAGAGGGATTTCTTAGGTCAAATGAGCAGTTCTTC
CATSTEGFLRSNEQFF
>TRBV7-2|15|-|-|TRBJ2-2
TGTGCCAGCAGCCCTACGGGGAGCAACACCGGGGAGCTGTTTTTT
CASSPTGSNTGELFF
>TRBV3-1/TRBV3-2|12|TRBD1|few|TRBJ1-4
TGTGCCAGCAGGGACAGGGCCGAAAAACTGTTTTTT
CASRDRAEKLFF
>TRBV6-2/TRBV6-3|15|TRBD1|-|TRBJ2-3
TGTGCCAGCAGTTTGACAGGGGTTAGCACAGATACGCAGTATTTT
CASSLTGVSTDTQYF